A selection of T cell receptor beta chains follows, all from one sample in a study of T cell responses to AZD1222 COVID-19 vaccine. The data were produced by immunoSEQ multiplex PCR, yet TCRdb's version contains in-frame clones alone and is incomplete. This sample has about 140,000 clones, with approximately 90% found just once. The specimen comprised peripheral blood, sampled on day 0 of AZD1222 vaccination. The receptors originated from an adult in good health. Each CDR3 is given with its conserved first and last residue. The order of the fields is V gene, D gene, clone size, J gene, CDR3 protein, CDR3 DNA. D genes are given only for firm matches. The listing skips clone size in some rows; elsewhere it reads once, few, many or a size class.

v_gene: TRBV5-1; d_gene: TRBD2; abundance: NA; j_gene: TRBJ2-3; CDR3aa: CASSLDSGRVNTQYF; CDR3nt: TGCGCCAGCAGCTTGGATAGCGGGAGGGTAAATACGCAGTATTTT
v_gene: TRBV7-2; d_gene: NA; abundance: NA; j_gene: TRBJ2-5; CDR3aa: CASSLAPGAETQYF; CDR3nt: TGTGCCAGCAGCTTAGCGCCGGGCGCGGAGACCCAGTACTTC
v_gene: TRBV29-1; d_gene: NA; abundance: NA; j_gene: TRBJ2-3; CDR3aa: CSVESGTSTDTQYF; CDR3nt: TGCAGCGTAGAGAGCGGAACTAGCACAGATACGCAGTATTTT
v_gene: TRBV6-2/TRBV6-3; d_gene: TRBD1; abundance: NA; j_gene: TRBJ1-6; CDR3aa: CASTPASGGANNSPLHF; CDR3nt: TGTGCCAGCACCCCGGCCTCAGGGGGCGCGAATAATTCACCCCTCCACTTT
v_gene: TRBV9; d_gene: NA; abundance: NA; j_gene: TRBJ2-3; CDR3aa: CASSEGWRDTQYF; CDR3nt: TGTGCCAGCAGCGAAGGTTGGAGAGATACGCAGTATTTT
v_gene: TRBV5-1; d_gene: TRBD1; abundance: NA; j_gene: TRBJ1-6; CDR3aa: CASSLSTTGLNSPLHF; CDR3nt: TGCGCCAGCAGCTTGTCAACGACAGGGTTGAATTCACCCCTCCACTTT
v_gene: TRBV7-9; d_gene: TRBD1; abundance: NA; j_gene: TRBJ2-2; CDR3aa: CASSPFTGAKNTGELFF; CDR3nt: TGTGCCAGCAGCCCGTTTACAGGGGCCAAGAACACCGGGGAGCTGTTTTTT
v_gene: TRBV5-6; d_gene: NA; abundance: NA; j_gene: TRBJ1-1; CDR3aa: CASSLGGNTEAFF; CDR3nt: TGTGCCAGCAGCTTGGGGGGGAACACTGAAGCTTTCTTT
v_gene: TRBV4-1; d_gene: NA; abundance: NA; j_gene: TRBJ2-1; CDR3aa: CASSQDWAGKNEQFF; CDR3nt: TGCGCCAGCAGCCAAGATTGGGCCGGGAAAAATGAGCAGTTCTTC
v_gene: TRBV7-3; d_gene: TRBD1; abundance: NA; j_gene: TRBJ2-2; CDR3aa: CASSYTGAANTGELFF; CDR3nt: TGTGCCAGCAGCTACACAGGGGCCGCGAACACCGGGGAGCTGTTTTTT
v_gene: TRBV5-1; d_gene: TRBD2; abundance: few; j_gene: TRBJ2-7; CDR3aa: CASSLGTSGNFYEQYF; CDR3nt: TGCGCCAGCAGCTTGGGGACTAGCGGGAACTTCTACGAGCAGTACTTC
v_gene: TRBV6-2/TRBV6-3; d_gene: TRBD1; abundance: NA; j_gene: TRBJ2-3; CDR3aa: CASSSLGTGVTDTQYF; CDR3nt: TGTGCCAGCAGTTCCCTAGGGACAGGGGTGACAGATACGCAGTATTTT
v_gene: TRBV4-3; d_gene: NA; abundance: NA; j_gene: TRBJ1-6; CDR3aa: CASSQSWSDGNSPLHF; CDR3nt: TGCGCCAGCAGCCAATCCTGGTCAGACGGAAATTCACCCCTCCACTTT
v_gene: TRBV6-2/TRBV6-3; d_gene: NA; abundance: NA; j_gene: TRBJ2-7; CDR3aa: CASSYSIRPGAYEQYF; CDR3nt: TGTGCCAGCAGTTACTCGATCCGGCCCGGAGCCTACGAGCAGTACTTC
v_gene: TRBV7-3; d_gene: TRBD2; abundance: NA; j_gene: TRBJ2-3; CDR3aa: CASSLTGQYNRRLAGGADTQYF; CDR3nt: TGTGCCAGCAGCTTAACCGGACAGTATAACCGGCGACTAGCGGGAGGGGCAGATACGCAGTATTTT
v_gene: TRBV7-9; d_gene: NA; abundance: NA; j_gene: TRBJ2-5; CDR3aa: CASSLVGASQETQYF; CDR3nt: TGTGCCAGCAGCTTAGTGGGGGCGTCTCAAGAGACCCAGTACTTC
v_gene: TRBV19; d_gene: TRBD1; abundance: NA; j_gene: TRBJ2-7; CDR3aa: CASSAQQGAAVYEQYF; CDR3nt: TGTGCCAGTAGTGCCCAACAGGGGGCGGCCGTCTACGAGCAGTACTTC
v_gene: TRBV4-3; d_gene: NA; abundance: NA; j_gene: TRBJ2-1; CDR3aa: CASSQDLGNEQFF; CDR3nt: TGCGCCAGCAGCCAAGATCTGGGCAATGAGCAGTTCTTC
v_gene: TRBV5-6; d_gene: NA; abundance: NA; j_gene: TRBJ2-4; CDR3aa: CASSLTGRTYIQYF; CDR3nt: TGTGCCAGCAGCTTGACGGGAAGAACCTACATTCAGTACTTC
v_gene: TRBV2; d_gene: NA; abundance: NA; j_gene: TRBJ2-7; CDR3aa: CASRGAGYEQYF; CDR3nt: TGTGCCAGCAGGGGGGCGGGTTACGAGCAGTACTTC
v_gene: TRBV28; d_gene: TRBD1; abundance: NA; j_gene: TRBJ1-4; CDR3aa: CASRGTGVGNEKLFF; CDR3nt: TGTGCCAGCAGGGGGACAGGGGTGGGTAATGAAAAACTGTTTTTT
v_gene: TRBV6-5; d_gene: TRBD2; abundance: NA; j_gene: TRBJ2-1; CDR3aa: CASSLGLASDEQFF; CDR3nt: TGTGCCAGCAGTTTAGGACTAGCAAGCGATGAGCAGTTCTTC
v_gene: TRBV10-3; d_gene: NA; abundance: NA; j_gene: TRBJ1-2; CDR3aa: CAISESGINYGYTF; CDR3nt: TGTGCCATCAGTGAGTCCGGAATTAACTATGGCTACACCTTC
v_gene: TRBV6-5; d_gene: NA; abundance: few; j_gene: TRBJ1-2; CDR3aa: CASRTGNYGYTF; CDR3nt: TGTGCCAGCAGAACAGGGAACTATGGCTACACCTTC
v_gene: TRBV30; d_gene: NA; abundance: once; j_gene: TRBJ2-1; CDR3aa: CAWSVPWGYGEQFF; CDR3nt: TGTGCCTGGAGTGTACCCTGGGGTTATGGTGAGCAGTTCTTC
v_gene: TRBV28; d_gene: NA; abundance: NA; j_gene: TRBJ1-5; CDR3aa: CASSPDNSNQPQHF; CDR3nt: TGTGCCAGCAGTCCCGATAATAGCAATCAGCCCCAGCATTTT
v_gene: TRBV6-2/TRBV6-3; d_gene: TRBD2; abundance: NA; j_gene: TRBJ2-1; CDR3aa: CASSRGGAYNEQFF; CDR3nt: TGTGCCAGCAGTCGCGGGGGGGCCTACAATGAGCAGTTCTTC
v_gene: TRBV28; d_gene: NA; abundance: NA; j_gene: TRBJ1-6; CDR3aa: CASSPYTSGWSSYNSPLHF; CDR3nt: TGTGCCAGCAGCCCCTACACTTCGGGTTGGAGCTCCTATAATTCACCCCTCCACTTT
v_gene: TRBV6-5; d_gene: NA; abundance: NA; j_gene: TRBJ2-7; CDR3aa: CASSYGSLYEQYF; CDR3nt: TGTGCCAGCAGTTACGGAAGCCTCTACGAGCAGTACTTC
v_gene: TRBV24-1; d_gene: TRBD1; abundance: NA; j_gene: TRBJ2-1; CDR3aa: CATSDPGTENYNEQFF; CDR3nt: TGTGCCACCAGTGACCCCGGGACAGAAAATTACAATGAGCAGTTCTTC
v_gene: TRBV27; d_gene: TRBD1; abundance: NA; j_gene: TRBJ2-1; CDR3aa: CASSRRQGSAYNEQFF; CDR3nt: TGTGCCAGCAGTAGACGACAGGGGAGTGCCTACAATGAGCAGTTCTTC
v_gene: TRBV7-9; d_gene: NA; abundance: NA; j_gene: TRBJ2-3; CDR3aa: CASSRDGRDTQYF; CDR3nt: TGTGCCAGCAGTAGAGACGGGCGGGATACGCAGTATTTT
v_gene: TRBV13; d_gene: NA; abundance: NA; j_gene: TRBJ1-6; CDR3aa: CASSLGPGGSPLHF; CDR3nt: TGTGCCAGCAGCTTAGGACCGGGAGGTTCACCCCTCCACTTT
v_gene: TRBV2; d_gene: TRBD1; abundance: NA; j_gene: TRBJ1-5; CDR3aa: CASVMDRGQGNQPQHF; CDR3nt: TGTGCCAGCGTAATGGACAGGGGGCAAGGCAATCAGCCCCAGCATTTT
v_gene: TRBV9; d_gene: NA; abundance: NA; j_gene: TRBJ1-1; CDR3aa: CASSVGGVSAEAFF; CDR3nt: TGTGCCAGCAGCGTAGGCGGGGTTTCGGCTGAAGCTTTCTTT
v_gene: TRBV19; d_gene: NA; abundance: NA; j_gene: TRBJ1-2; CDR3aa: CASSRAVGIYNYGYTF; CDR3nt: TGTGCCAGTAGTAGGGCGGTGGGGATTTATAACTATGGCTACACCTTC
v_gene: TRBV6-5; d_gene: TRBD2; abundance: NA; j_gene: TRBJ2-5; CDR3aa: CASTPGLPGGTQYF; CDR3nt: TGTGCCAGCACGCCGGGACTACCTGGCGGGACCCAGTACTTC
v_gene: TRBV2; d_gene: TRBD1; abundance: NA; j_gene: TRBJ1-6; CDR3aa: CASGQGARGMNSPLHF; CDR3nt: TGTGCCAGCGGGCAGGGGGCGCGAGGGATGAATTCACCCCTCCACTTT
v_gene: TRBV7-2; d_gene: NA; abundance: NA; j_gene: TRBJ1-2; CDR3aa: CASRRGSGAPNYGYTF; CDR3nt: TGTGCCAGCAGGCGGGGGTCTGGGGCCCCCAACTATGGCTACACCTTC
v_gene: TRBV10-2; d_gene: TRBD1; abundance: NA; j_gene: TRBJ1-1; CDR3aa: CATWTGNMNTEAFF; CDR3nt: TGCGCCACCTGGACAGGGAACATGAACACTGAAGCTTTCTTT
v_gene: TRBV2; d_gene: TRBD2; abundance: NA; j_gene: TRBJ2-7; CDR3aa: CASPLVAGGGYEQYF; CDR3nt: TGTGCCAGTCCGTTAGTAGCGGGAGGGGGGTACGAGCAGTACTTC
v_gene: TRBV7-2; d_gene: NA; abundance: NA; j_gene: TRBJ1-5; CDR3aa: CASSLFSGGRGSNQPQHF; CDR3nt: TGTGCCAGCAGCTTATTCTCTGGGGGGCGAGGAAGCAATCAGCCCCAGCATTTT
v_gene: TRBV7-9; d_gene: NA; abundance: NA; j_gene: TRBJ2-7; CDR3aa: CASEPPGPYYEQYF; CDR3nt: TGTGCCAGCGAACCCCCGGGACCATATTACGAGCAGTACTTC
v_gene: TRBV5-5; d_gene: NA; abundance: NA; j_gene: TRBJ1-4; CDR3aa: CANSLQTEKLFF; CDR3nt: TGTGCCAACAGCCTACAGACAGAAAAACTGTTTTTT
v_gene: TRBV4-2; d_gene: NA; abundance: once; j_gene: TRBJ1-2; CDR3aa: CASSLRSDYGYTF; CDR3nt: TGTGCCAGCAGCCTGCGGTCGGACTATGGCTACACCTTC
v_gene: TRBV19; d_gene: NA; abundance: NA; j_gene: TRBJ1-2; CDR3aa: CASSHHRDGYTF; CDR3nt: TGTGCCAGTAGTCATCACAGGGACGGCTACACCTTC
v_gene: TRBV6-4; d_gene: NA; abundance: NA; j_gene: TRBJ2-2; CDR3aa: CASMVSGAAGELFF; CDR3nt: TGTGCCAGCATGGTCTCGGGGGCCGCCGGGGAGCTGTTTTTT
v_gene: TRBV5-4; d_gene: NA; abundance: NA; j_gene: TRBJ1-1; CDR3aa: CASSQGRREVNTEAFF; CDR3nt: TGTGCCAGCAGCCAAGGGCGCCGGGAAGTGAACACTGAAGCTTTCTTT
v_gene: TRBV29-1; d_gene: NA; abundance: NA; j_gene: TRBJ2-7; CDR3aa: CSVEGPGYDEQYF; CDR3nt: TGCAGCGTTGAGGGACCAGGGTATGACGAGCAGTACTTC
v_gene: TRBV19; d_gene: NA; abundance: NA; j_gene: TRBJ2-2; CDR3aa: CASLRAWDTGELFF; CDR3nt: TGTGCCAGTCTGCGGGCCTGGGACACCGGGGAGCTGTTTTTT
v_gene: TRBV6-5; d_gene: NA; abundance: NA; j_gene: TRBJ1-1; CDR3aa: CASTWAGEAFF; CDR3nt: TGTGCCAGCACGTGGGCGGGAGAAGCTTTCTTT
v_gene: TRBV9; d_gene: NA; abundance: NA; j_gene: TRBJ1-2; CDR3aa: CASSVAPGRGNYGYTF; CDR3nt: TGTGCCAGCAGCGTAGCCCCGGGCAGGGGTAACTATGGCTACACCTTC
v_gene: TRBV5-1; d_gene: TRBD1; abundance: few; j_gene: TRBJ1-2; CDR3aa: CASSLTGGAGTNYGYTF; CDR3nt: TGCGCCAGCAGCCTCACAGGGGGCGCAGGAACCAACTATGGCTACACCTTC
v_gene: TRBV2; d_gene: TRBD1; abundance: NA; j_gene: TRBJ1-2; CDR3aa: CASSPSGQGVLWGYTF; CDR3nt: TGTGCCAGCAGTCCATCGGGACAGGGTGTCCTATGGGGCTACACCTTC
v_gene: TRBV9; d_gene: TRBD2; abundance: NA; j_gene: TRBJ2-1; CDR3aa: CASTLSGREINEQFF; CDR3nt: TGTGCCAGCACCCTGAGCGGGAGGGAGATCAATGAGCAGTTCTTC
v_gene: TRBV29-1; d_gene: TRBD1; abundance: few; j_gene: TRBJ2-5; CDR3aa: CSVDSWDRGRGETQYF; CDR3nt: TGCAGCGTTGACAGTTGGGACAGGGGGCGCGGAGAGACCCAGTACTTC
v_gene: TRBV6-5; d_gene: NA; abundance: NA; j_gene: TRBJ1-1; CDR3aa: CATSRDRATEAFF; CDR3nt: TGTGCCACTTCTAGGGATCGGGCCACTGAAGCTTTCTTT